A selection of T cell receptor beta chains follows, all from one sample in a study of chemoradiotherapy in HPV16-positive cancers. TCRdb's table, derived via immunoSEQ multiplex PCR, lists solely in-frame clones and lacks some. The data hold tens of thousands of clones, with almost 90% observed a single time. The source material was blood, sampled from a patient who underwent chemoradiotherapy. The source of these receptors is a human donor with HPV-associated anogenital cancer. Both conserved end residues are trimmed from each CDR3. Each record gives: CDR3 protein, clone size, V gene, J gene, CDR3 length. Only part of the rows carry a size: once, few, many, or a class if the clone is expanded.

CDR3: ASSYSVQGANEKLF; size: -; V: TRBV6-5; J: TRBJ1-4; length: 14
CDR3: ASSPRTVGTNYEQY; size: -; V: TRBV7-9; J: TRBJ2-7; length: 14
CDR3: ASSLGWGNSPLH; size: -; V: TRBV6-1; J: TRBJ1-6; length: 12
CDR3: ASNGRRSYEQY; size: -; V: TRBV28; J: TRBJ2-7; length: 11
CDR3: ASSSILAGGFTDTQY; size: -; V: TRBV7-2; J: TRBJ2-3; length: 15
CDR3: ASSLVSAGNTIY; size: -; V: TRBV28; J: TRBJ1-3; length: 12
CDR3: ASSRGLASSTDTQY; size: once; V: TRBV11-3; J: TRBJ2-3; length: 14
CDR3: ASSYSRGTNEKLF; size: -; V: TRBV7-9; J: TRBJ1-4; length: 13
CDR3: ASSPEEYRGLTEAF; size: -; V: TRBV28; J: TRBJ1-1; length: 14
CDR3: ASSPGGTSGFYEQY; size: once; V: TRBV5-6; J: -; length: 14
CDR3: ASSATSGNGNEQY; size: -; V: TRBV9; J: TRBJ2-7; length: 13
CDR3: SATTGNVGNQPQH; size: -; V: TRBV29-1; J: TRBJ1-5; length: 13
CDR3: ASSQEASGAPYEQY; size: -; V: TRBV4-1; J: TRBJ2-7; length: 14
CDR3: ASSLVSKLGYNEQF; size: -; V: TRBV28; J: TRBJ2-1; length: 14
CDR3: SPFGRKSTDTQY; size: -; V: TRBV29-1; J: TRBJ2-3; length: 12
CDR3: ASSFPDTQY; size: -; V: TRBV7-9; J: TRBJ2-3; length: 9
CDR3: ASSLAASGRTDTQY; size: -; V: TRBV9; J: TRBJ2-3; length: 14
CDR3: ASSPSGGGYT; size: -; V: TRBV5-6; J: TRBJ1-2; length: 10
CDR3: ASSLGQPNQPQH; size: -; V: TRBV28; J: TRBJ1-5; length: 12
CDR3: ASSLGQLNQPQH; size: -; V: TRBV5-6; J: TRBJ1-5; length: 12
CDR3: ASSRLAGIYEQY; size: -; V: TRBV4-1; J: TRBJ2-7; length: 12
CDR3: AISEGPTGGGGYT; size: once; V: TRBV10-3; J: TRBJ1-2; length: 13
CDR3: ASSLRGSYGYT; size: -; V: TRBV7-2; J: TRBJ1-2; length: 11
CDR3: AWSDETGLTPYEQY; size: -; V: TRBV30; J: TRBJ2-7; length: 14
CDR3: ASSVFVQGNSPLH; size: -; V: TRBV9; J: TRBJ1-6; length: 13
CDR3: ASSSGGQPQH; size: -; V: TRBV6-5; J: TRBJ1-5; length: 10
CDR3: ASSIGRSTEAF; size: -; V: TRBV19; J: TRBJ1-1; length: 11
CDR3: ASSGSGSIAYEQY; size: -; V: TRBV18; J: TRBJ2-7; length: 13
CDR3: ASSPSAGRSYEQY; size: -; V: TRBV7-9; J: TRBJ2-7; length: 13
CDR3: AWLVEVYGYT; size: -; V: TRBV30; J: TRBJ1-2; length: 10
CDR3: ASSRGYEQY; size: -; V: TRBV4-1; J: TRBJ2-7; length: 9
CDR3: ASSLDQGGGVISYEQY; size: once; V: TRBV11-2; J: -; length: 16
CDR3: ASSDRTGYDYEQY; size: once; V: TRBV2; J: TRBJ2-7; length: 13
CDR3: ASSFGGSAAQDTEAF; size: -; V: TRBV5-1; J: TRBJ1-1; length: 15
CDR3: ASSLGDLTGEQY; size: -; V: TRBV5-1; J: TRBJ2-7; length: 12
CDR3: ASSLTGNYGYT; size: -; V: TRBV6-6; J: TRBJ1-2; length: 11
CDR3: SVVLAGGIYNEQF; size: -; V: TRBV29-1; J: TRBJ2-1; length: 13
CDR3: ASSSLGTGVGYEQY; size: -; V: TRBV5-1; J: TRBJ2-7; length: 14
CDR3: ASSLGRLETQY; size: -; V: TRBV2; J: TRBJ2-5; length: 11
CDR3: ASSQDRTHLNEQF; size: few; V: TRBV4-2; J: TRBJ2-1; length: 13
CDR3: ASKTPGGYEQY; size: -; V: TRBV5-6; J: TRBJ2-7; length: 11
CDR3: ASSEWTGQGDTQY; size: -; V: TRBV6-1; J: TRBJ2-3; length: 13
CDR3: ASSQVSRGMGGYT; size: -; V: TRBV14; J: TRBJ1-2; length: 13
CDR3: ASSDDRGAQPQH; size: -; V: TRBV10-2; J: TRBJ1-5; length: 12
CDR3: ASSLSGQGSGYT; size: -; V: TRBV5-1; J: TRBJ1-2; length: 12